The T cell receptor beta chain described here comes from a study of cytomegalovirus exposure and HLA in healthy donors. PCR amplification relied on 60 Vbeta primers (plus 13 Jbeta primers). Sequenced by immunoSEQ multiplex PCR; TCRdb stores in-frame clones only, minus some. This sample has over 200,000 clones; about 70% occur once, and the top ten carry less than 3%. This CDR3 region has 14 residues. The junction had 7 bases not matched to a gene; V was cut back by 6 bases and J by 8 bases. Germline V CDR1 and CDR2: MNHNY, SVGAGI (reference sequence). This TCR was recovered from a middle-aged man in good health and CMV-seropositive. Sequenced: PBMCs. This chain uses TRBV6-6 with TRBJ1-5; 10 bases fit TRBD1. The chain's CDR3 is CASRKTGGSEPQHF. The CDR3, as DNA: TGTGCCAGCAGGAAGACAGGGGGCAGTGAGCCCCAGCATTTT.